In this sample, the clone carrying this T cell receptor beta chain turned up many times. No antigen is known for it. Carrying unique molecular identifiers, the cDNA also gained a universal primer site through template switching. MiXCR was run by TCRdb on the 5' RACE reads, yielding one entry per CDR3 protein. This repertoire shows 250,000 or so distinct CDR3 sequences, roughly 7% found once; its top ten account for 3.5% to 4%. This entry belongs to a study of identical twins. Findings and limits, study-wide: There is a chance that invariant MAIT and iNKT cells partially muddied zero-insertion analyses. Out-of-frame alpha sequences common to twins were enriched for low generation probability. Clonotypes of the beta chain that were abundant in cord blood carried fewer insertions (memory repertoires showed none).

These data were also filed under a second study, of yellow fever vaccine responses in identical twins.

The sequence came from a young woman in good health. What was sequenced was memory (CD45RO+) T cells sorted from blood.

The CDR3 DNA sequence: TGTGCCAGCAGCAAGCGTCACTCCGCGAACACCGGGGAGCTGTTTTTT. Translated: CASSKRHSANTGELFF. This chain uses TRBV7-6 with TRBJ2-2, with D unclear. The CDR3 spans 16 residues. Germline CDR1 and CDR2: SGHVS and FNYEAQ. With 5 bases removed from V and 0 bases from J, the gap between germline ends came to 13 bases.